This T cell receptor (beta chain) was recorded in a study of OX40 agonist ivuxolimab in advanced cancers. This CDR3 region has 13 residues. V lost 3 bases, J lost 3 bases, and 9 bases lay in between. Germline-derived CDR1 and CDR2 are SGDLS and YYNGEE. The sampling schedule covered blood at baseline, cycle 4 day 1, and cycle 7 day 1. This table comes from immunoSEQ multiplex PCR, and its TCRdb copy is limited to in-frame clones, with some not included. The sample has 75,000 to 80,000 clones; around 86% are singletons. The receptor was isolated from an adult with an advanced solid tumor such as melanoma, head and neck, liver or kidney cancer. V is TRBV9 and J is TRBJ1-2; a possible D gene is TRBD1 (6 bases). The sample here was CD4+ or CD8+ T cells sorted from blood, taken in a trial of the OX40 agonist ivuxolimab. CDR3 residues: CASSGYRDYGYTF. The CDR3 DNA sequence: TGTGCCAGCAGCGGATACAGGGACTATGGCTACACCTTC.